The 26 T cell receptor beta chains below were found in one sample sequenced in a study of control samples from healthy donors and cancer patients. Measured with immunoSEQ multiplex PCR; TCRdb has only the in-frame clones, and not every one. The data contain 100,000 to 120,000 clones, over 75% of them singletons. The sample consisted of PBMCs. These receptors were obtained from a woman aged 60 to 75 with lung cancer.

The rearrangement joins TRBV30 to TRBJ2-3; 7 bases agree with TRBD1. Germline CDR1 is GTSNPN and CDR2 is SVGIG (reference sequence). Trimming at V came to 3 bases and at J to 0 bases, leaving 6 bases not matched to a gene. The CDR3 consists of 15 residues. The CDR3 DNA is TGTGCCTGGAGGTACGGGGACAGTAGCACAGATACGCAGTATTTT. Protein: CAWRYGDSSTDTQYF. Drawing the rest from reference TRBV30 and TRBJ2-3, the complete variable domain is SQTIHQWPATLVQPVGSPLSLECTVEGTSNPNLYWYRQAAGRGLQLLFYSVGIGQISSEVPQNLSASRPQDRQFILSSKKLLLSDSGFYLCAWRYGDSSTDTQYFGPGTRLTVL.

The chain has TRBV5-5 and TRBJ2-5, with 7 bases fitting TRBD1. CDR1 is SGHKS, CDR2 YYEKEE, per germline (reference sequence). Germline trimming cut 5 bases from V and 1 base from J; bases unmatched to any gene: 11. The CDR3 is made up of 16 amino acids. The CDR3 here is CASRSDRFLGQETQYF. In nucleotides, the CDR3 is TGTGCCAGCAGGTCGGACAGGTTTTTAGGCCAAGAGACCCAGTACTTC.

The chain uses TRBV11-3 and TRBJ2-3, with 8 nucleotides matching TRBD1. The CDR3 has 15 residues. J lost 0 bases, V lost 5 bases, and 4 bases had no gene match. From germline, CDR1 is SGHNT and CDR2 YENEEA. CDR3 amino acids: CASSLGQGSTDTQYF. DNA for the CDR3: TGTGCCAGCAGCCTAGGACAGGGAAGCACAGATACGCAGTATTTT.

The V call is TRBV6-5, the J call TRBJ1-5, with 7 nucleotides matching TRBD1. The trim removed 8 bases at V and 0 bases at J, leaving 7 bases unmatched. The CDR3 has 15 amino acids. CDR1 and CDR2 (germline): MNHEY, SVGAGI. The CDR3 loop reads CASVGRGVSNQPQHF. As DNA, the CDR3 is TGTGCCAGCGTAGGCAGGGGGGTTAGCAATCAGCCCCAGCATTTT.

This chain joins TRBV29-1 and TRBJ2-2, with TRBD2 matching over 14 bases. The CDR3 extends over 17 amino acids. Per the germline V gene, CDR1 is SQVTM and CDR2 is ANQGSEA. The trim removed 5 bases at V and 4 bases at J, leaving 9 bases unmatched. The CDR3 loop reads CSVKSSGLAGGTGELFF. In DNA form, the CDR3 reads TGCAGCGTTAAATCCTCCGGACTAGCGGGGGGCACCGGGGAGCTGTTTTTT.

This clone appeared once. The gene calls are TRBV3-1 (or the pseudogene TRBV3-2) and TRBJ1-2; D unclear. CDR3 length equals 16 residues. Germline CDR1 is LGHDT and CDR2 is YNNKEL (reference sequence). Trimming removed 0 bases at V and 4 bases at J, with 15 bases between. The CDR3 sequence is CASSQERILTVYGYTF. Written as DNA, the CDR3 is TGTGCCAGCAGCCAAGAAAGGATTTTGACGGTCTATGGCTACACCTTC.

This CDR3 reads CASSLGTTGELFF. The CDR3, as DNA: TGTGCCAGCAGCTTGGGTACCACCGGGGAGCTGTTTTTT. The V call is TRBV5-5, the J call TRBJ2-2; no reliable D call. CDR3 length equals 13 residues. The V end lost 0 bases, the J end lost 4 bases, and 4 bases lay between the germline ends. Germline V gene lookup returns CDR1 SGHKS and CDR2 YYEKEE (reference sequence). The variable domain in full, completed from reference TRBV5-5 and TRBJ2-2, reads DAGVTQSPTHLIKTRGQQVTLRCSPISGHKSVSWYQQVLGQGPQFIFQYYEKEERGRGNFPDRFSARQFPNYSSELNVNALLLGDSALYLCASSLGTTGELFFGEGSRLTVL.

This clone was picked up one time. The chain is built from TRBV2 and TRBJ1-5; D is perhaps TRBD1 (6 bases). The germline V and J ends were trimmed by 7 bases and 6 bases, with 16 bases remaining between them. Germline values: CDR1 SNHLY, CDR2 FYNNEI. The CDR3 extends over 14 amino acids. The CDR3 loop is CASNLIQGPQPQHF. The CDR3 bases are TGTGCCAGCAATCTGATCCAGGGGCCTCAGCCCCAGCATTTT.

The rearrangement uses TRBV6-6 and TRBJ2-7; the match to TRBD1 covers 7 bases. With V trimmed by 5 bases and J by 4 bases, 17 bases remained unmatched. The germline V gene has CDR1 MNHNY and CDR2 SVGAGI (reference sequence). This CDR3 is built from 17 residues. The CDR3 sequence: CASSPFMRQGKGYEQYF. CDR3 in DNA: TGTGCCAGCAGTCCCTTCATGAGACAGGGAAAGGGGTACGAGCAGTACTTC.

V is TRBV6-5 and J is TRBJ2-5; D may be TRBD1 or TRBD2 (5 bases each). From germline, CDR1 is MNHEY and CDR2 SVGAGI. Deletions cut 6 bases from V and 1 base from J, with 15 bases between. The CDR3 runs 15 residues. CDR3 sequence: CASSGGPRGQETQYF. Written as DNA, the CDR3 is TGTGCCAGCAGCGGTGGGCCGAGGGGCCAAGAGACCCAGTACTTC.

The genes are TRBV10-3 and TRBJ1-2; 9 bases are a match to TRBD1. CDR1 is ENHRY and CDR2 is SYGVKD in the germline V gene. J lost 8 bases, V lost 4 bases, and 8 bases had no gene match. The CDR3 has 14 amino acids. This CDR3 is CAISGDREVRGYTF. CDR3 sequence (DNA): TGTGCCATCAGTGGGGACAGGGAAGTTCGGGGCTACACCTTC.

V gene TRBV7-8 combines with J gene TRBJ1-5; weak D call: TRBD1 (6 bases). Looked up from germline, CDR1 is SGHVS and CDR2 is FQNEAQ. This CDR3 has 13 amino acids. The V end was cut by 4 bases, the J end by 9 bases, with 13 bases between. CDR3 in DNA: TGTGCCAGCAGCTCAGGGGTCTCAGGGCCCCAGCATTTT. It is translated as CASSSGVSGPQHF.

This chain links TRBV4-1 with TRBJ1-6, with unresolved D. The CDR3 has 17 amino acids. From germline, CDR1 is MGHRA and CDR2 YSYEKL. V was cut by 3 bases and J by 7 bases, with 19 bases left in between. The CDR3: CASSHALGPLDNSPLHF. CDR3 bases: TGCGCCAGCAGCCACGCGCTAGGCCCTCTGGACAATTCACCCCTCCACTTT.

The genes are TRBV7-2 and TRBJ1-5, with no clear D. The CDR3 consists of 14 residues. Trimming took 0 bases from V and 7 from J, leaving 10 bases between them. Germline CDR1 SGHTA, CDR2 FQGNSA. In nucleotides, the CDR3 is TGTGCCAGCAGCTTAGCCTTAGATGGGCAGCCCCAGCATTTT. The encoded protein is CASSLALDGQPQHF.

The rearrangement joins TRBV6-1 to TRBJ2-1, with D uncertain. The CDR3 has 13 amino acids. Trimming stripped 2 bases from V and 5 bases from J, with 7 bases between. Per germline, CDR1 MNHNS and CDR2 SASEGT. This CDR3 reads CASSELLDNEQFF. For the CDR3, the DNA is TGTGCCAGCAGTGAATTGTTAGACAATGAGCAGTTCTTC.

CDR3 in DNA: TGTGCCATCAGTGGTCAGGACTACGAGCAGTACTTC. Translation: CAISGQDYEQYF. The chain couples TRBV10-3 to TRBJ2-7; D is ambiguous. This CDR3 region has 12 residues. Germline assignment: CDR1 ENHRY and CDR2 SYGVKD. V was cut by 4 bases and J by 3 bases, with 7 bases left in between.

This clone was seen only a few times. This chain connects TRBV5-1 to TRBJ2-7; possible D gene TRBD1, 6 bases. CDR3 length equals 14 residues. Trimming took 0 bases from V and 2 from J, leaving 9 bases between them. Germline V CDR1 and CDR2: SGHRS, YFSETQ. CDR3 nucleotides: TGCGCCAGCAGCTTGGACAGGGAGCCCTACGAGCAGTACTTC. Translation gives CASSLDREPYEQYF.

The genes are TRBV2 and TRBJ2-2; the match to TRBD1 covers 8 bases. V lost 5 bases and J lost 4; bases outside the gene matches: 6. Germline lookup yields CDR1 SNHLY and CDR2 FYNNEI. The CDR3 runs to 15 residues. The CDR3 DNA reads as TGTGCCAGCAGTTCCCAGGGGGCGTCCACCGGGGAGCTGTTTTTT. Translated, it gives CASSSQGASTGELFF.

The chain uses TRBV19 and TRBJ1-1; D remains unclear. CDR1 and CDR2 (germline): LNHDA, SQIVND (reference sequence). The CDR3 is 13 amino acids. The V end lost 2 bases, the J end lost 6 bases, and 10 bases lay between the germline ends. The CDR3 bases are TGTGCCAGTAGTATATGGCGTGGGTCTGAAGCTTTCTTT. Its translation: CASSIWRGSEAFF.

The chain links TRBV10-3 to TRBJ2-2, with D perhaps TRBD1 or TRBD2 (6 bases each). CDR3 length: 15 amino acids. V was pared by 7 bases and J by 4 bases, with 16 bases between. In germline, CDR1 is ENHRY, CDR2 SYGVKD. The CDR3 nucleotides are TGTGCCATCAAACAAGGGGGGTCGAGCACCGGGGAGCTGTTTTTT. Protein sequence: CAIKQGGSSTGELFF.

The chain employs TRBV5-1 and TRBJ2-5; the match to TRBD2 covers 8 bases. Germline V gene data show CDR1 as SGHRS and CDR2 as YFSETQ. This CDR3 is 14 amino acids long. With 4 bases clipped from V and 5 bases from J, the junction kept 7 bases outside the gene matches. The CDR3 DNA reads TGCGCCAGCAGCATAGCGGGGTCGGGGGAGACCCAGTACTTC. Translating gives CASSIAGSGETQYF.

The chain is built from TRBV18 and TRBJ1-5, with a tentative D call TRBD1 (6 bases). CDR1 and CDR2 (germline): KGHSH, LQKENI. V was pared by 6 bases and J by 7 bases, with 13 bases between. This CDR3 is 13 amino acids long. The CDR3 is CASSSQGGQPQHF. The CDR3 DNA reads TGTGCCAGCTCGTCACAGGGAGGGCAGCCCCAGCATTTT.

The chain couples TRBV18 to TRBJ1-4; a possible D gene is TRBD1 (6 bases). Germline V lookup: CDR1 KGHSH, CDR2 LQKENI. Trimming left V 0 bases short and J 5 bases short, with 10 bases between. CDR3 length equals 15 residues. The CDR3 DNA reads as TGTGCCAGCTCACCACCGGGGACACCCAATGAAAAACTGTTTTTT. Translated: CASSPPGTPNEKLFF.

This clone was detected only once. V and J are TRBV6-5 and TRBJ2-2; D may be TRBD1 or TRBD2 (5 bases each). This CDR3 is built from 14 residues. V was pared by 6 bases and J by 4 bases, with 12 bases between. Germline V gene data show CDR1 as MNHEY and CDR2 as SVGAGI. The CDR3 protein is CASRDRGGTGELFF. The CDR3 nucleotides read TGTGCCAGCAGGGACCGTGGGGGCACCGGGGAGCTGTTTTTT.

A note on this clone: Its ends do not fully match the called genes, so a read error is possible. V is TRBV24-1 and J is TRBJ2-1; D might be TRBD2 (6 bases). This CDR3 spans 17 amino acids. Germline CDR1 and CDR2: KGHDR and SFDVKD. CDR3 coding DNA: TGTGCTACCAGTGATTTCTCACTAGCTGGAGGGCACAATGAGCAGTTCTTC. This sequence encodes CATSDFSLAGGHNEQFF.

The V and J genes are TRBV4-2 and TRBJ2-1, with D tentatively TRBD2 (6 bases). The V end lost 2 bases, the J end lost 1 base, and 12 bases lay between the germline ends. The CDR3 is made up of 16 amino acids. Germline V gives CDR1 LGHNA, CDR2 YNFKEQ. CDR3 DNA sequence: TGTGCCAGCAGCCAAATGGTAGCGGAGTCCTACAATGAGCAGTTCTTC. This gives the protein CASSQMVAESYNEQFF.